Given below is one T cell receptor beta chain in context. In the original workflow: Reference gene primers were amplified, and this amplification served to estimate nucleated cell counts. Produced via immunoSEQ multiplex PCR; TCRdb's table is partial and in-frame only. That table is the source of V, J and clone size, and D and trimming were worked out from the DNA. The table has 110,000 to 150,000 clones, 80% seen once. This sample stems from a study of blood T cell repertoires in COVID-19. Study-wide background: Sources were T cells, B-cell-depleted T cells, or PBMCs; the material itself was cDNA or gDNA.

Losses at the gene ends were 9 bases for V and 2 bases for J; bases not matched to a gene: 9. Germline-derived CDR1 and CDR2 are SGHDT and YYEEEE. The CDR3 totals 14 residues. The J gene is TRBJ2-7, the V gene TRBV5-6; 9 bases are a match to TRBD1. This clonotype was sampled from a man between 65 and 79 years old who had recovered from COVID-19. Sequencing was carried out using peripheral blood. The CDR3 DNA reads TGTGCCACGTCCCGGGACAGGGTCCCCTACGAGCAGTACTTC. This gives the protein CATSRDRVPYEQYF.